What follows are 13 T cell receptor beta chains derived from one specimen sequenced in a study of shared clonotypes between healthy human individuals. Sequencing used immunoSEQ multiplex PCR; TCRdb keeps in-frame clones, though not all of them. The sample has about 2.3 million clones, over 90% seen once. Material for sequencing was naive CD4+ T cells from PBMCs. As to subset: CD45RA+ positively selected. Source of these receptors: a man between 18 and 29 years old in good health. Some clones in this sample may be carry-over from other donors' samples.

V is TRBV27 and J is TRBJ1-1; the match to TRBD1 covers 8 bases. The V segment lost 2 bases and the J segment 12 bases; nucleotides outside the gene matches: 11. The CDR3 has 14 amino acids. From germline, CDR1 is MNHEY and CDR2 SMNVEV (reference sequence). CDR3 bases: TGTGCCAGCAGTTTAGTATCAGACAGGGGTCTGACTTTCTTT. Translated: CASSLVSDRGLTFF.

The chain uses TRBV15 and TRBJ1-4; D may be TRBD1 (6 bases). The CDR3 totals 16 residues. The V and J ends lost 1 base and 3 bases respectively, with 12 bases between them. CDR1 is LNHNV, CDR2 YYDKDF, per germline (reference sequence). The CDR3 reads CATSRAQGFANEKLFF. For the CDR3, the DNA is TGTGCCACCAGCAGAGCACAGGGTTTCGCTAATGAAAAACTGTTTTTT.

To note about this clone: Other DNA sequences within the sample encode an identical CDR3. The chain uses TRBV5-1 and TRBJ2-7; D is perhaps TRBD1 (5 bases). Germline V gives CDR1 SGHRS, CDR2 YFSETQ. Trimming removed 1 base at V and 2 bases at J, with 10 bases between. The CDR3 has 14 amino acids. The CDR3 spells CASSLRAGPYEQYF. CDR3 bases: TGCGCCAGCAGCTTGCGGGCAGGGCCCTACGAGCAGTACTTC. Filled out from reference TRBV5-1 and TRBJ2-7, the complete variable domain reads KAGVTQTPRYLIKTRGQQVTLSCSPISGHRSVSWYQQTPGQGLQFLFEYFSETQRNKGNFPGRFSGRQFSNSRSEMNVSTLELGDSALYLCASSLRAGPYEQYFGPGTRLTVT.

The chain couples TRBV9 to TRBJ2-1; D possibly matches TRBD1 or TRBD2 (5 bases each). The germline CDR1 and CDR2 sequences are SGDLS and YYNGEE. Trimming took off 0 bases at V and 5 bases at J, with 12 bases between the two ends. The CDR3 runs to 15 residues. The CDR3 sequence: CASSVAGTANNEQFF. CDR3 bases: TGTGCCAGCAGCGTAGCTGGGACGGCTAACAATGAGCAGTTCTTC. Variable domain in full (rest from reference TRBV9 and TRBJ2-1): DSGVTQTPKHLITATGQRVTLRCSPRSGDLSVYWYQQSLDQGLQFLIQYYNGEERAKGNILERFSAQQFPDLHSELNLSSLELGDSALYFCASSVAGTANNEQFFGPGTRLTVL.

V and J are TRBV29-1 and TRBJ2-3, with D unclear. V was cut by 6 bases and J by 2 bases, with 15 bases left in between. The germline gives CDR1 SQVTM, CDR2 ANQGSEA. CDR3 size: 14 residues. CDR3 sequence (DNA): TGCAGCGTGGGTAGCATCTTGAACACAGATACGCAGTATTTT. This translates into CSVGSILNTDTQYF.

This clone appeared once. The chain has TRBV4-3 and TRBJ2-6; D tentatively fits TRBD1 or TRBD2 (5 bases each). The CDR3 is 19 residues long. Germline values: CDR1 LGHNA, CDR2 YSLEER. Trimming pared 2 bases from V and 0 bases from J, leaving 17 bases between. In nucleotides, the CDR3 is TGCGCCAGCAGCCAACGACGGGACCTAATATCCTCTGGGGCCAACGTCCTGACTTTC. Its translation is CASSQRRDLISSGANVLTF.

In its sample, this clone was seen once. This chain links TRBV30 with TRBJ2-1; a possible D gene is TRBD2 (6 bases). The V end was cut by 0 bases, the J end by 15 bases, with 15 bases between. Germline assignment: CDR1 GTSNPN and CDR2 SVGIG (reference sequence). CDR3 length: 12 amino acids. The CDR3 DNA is TGTGCCTGGAGTGTTGAGGCTAGCGCCCCGTTCTTC. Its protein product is CAWSVEASAPFF.

CDR3 DNA sequence: TGTGCCACCAGCAGAATGCTTACCGGGACACCCGAGGGCTACACCTTC. Its translation is CATSRMLTGTPEGYTF. The rearrangement links TRBV15 to TRBJ1-2; TRBD1 might be the D (6 bases). The CDR3 spans 16 residues. CDR1 and CDR2 from the germline V gene are LNHNV and YYDKDF (reference sequence). V was pared by 2 bases and J by 8 bases, with 21 bases between.

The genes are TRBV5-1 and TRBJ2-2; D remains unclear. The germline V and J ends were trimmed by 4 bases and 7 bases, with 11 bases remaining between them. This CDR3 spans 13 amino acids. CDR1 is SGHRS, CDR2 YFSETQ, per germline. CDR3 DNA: TGCGCCAGCAGCGCCGACAACCACGGGGAGCTGTTTTTT. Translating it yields CASSADNHGELFF.

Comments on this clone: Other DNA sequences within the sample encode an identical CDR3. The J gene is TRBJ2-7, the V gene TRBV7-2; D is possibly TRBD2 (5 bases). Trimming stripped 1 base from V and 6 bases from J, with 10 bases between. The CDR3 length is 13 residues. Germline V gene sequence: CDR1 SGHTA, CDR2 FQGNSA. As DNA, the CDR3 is TGTGCCAGCAGCTTAGAAAGAGGGAGCGAGCAGTACTTC. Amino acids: CASSLERGSEQYF.

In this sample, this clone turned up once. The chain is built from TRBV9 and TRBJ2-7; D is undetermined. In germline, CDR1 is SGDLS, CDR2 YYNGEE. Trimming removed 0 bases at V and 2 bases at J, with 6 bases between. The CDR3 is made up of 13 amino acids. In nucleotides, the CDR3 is TGTGCCAGCAGCGTAGGGTCGACCTACGAGCAGTACTTC. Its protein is CASSVGSTYEQYF.

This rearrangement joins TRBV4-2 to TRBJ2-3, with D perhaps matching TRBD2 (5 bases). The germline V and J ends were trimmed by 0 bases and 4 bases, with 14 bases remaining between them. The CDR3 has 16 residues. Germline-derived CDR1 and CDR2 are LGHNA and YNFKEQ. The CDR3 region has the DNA TGTGCCAGCAGCCAAGATCGGGTGGCGGGTCCAGATACGCAGTATTTT. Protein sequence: CASSQDRVAGPDTQYF.

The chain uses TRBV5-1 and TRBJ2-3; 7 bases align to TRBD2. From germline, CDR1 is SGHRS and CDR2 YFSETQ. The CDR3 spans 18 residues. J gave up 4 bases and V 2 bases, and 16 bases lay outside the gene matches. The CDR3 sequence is CASSFRVGSAGRADTQYF. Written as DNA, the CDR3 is TGCGCCAGCAGCTTCCGGGTGGGGTCAGCGGGAAGGGCAGATACGCAGTATTTT.